The 17 T cell receptor beta chains in this list originate from one sample, sequenced in a study of shared clonotypes between healthy human individuals. Clones were read by immunoSEQ multiplex PCR, and TCRdb kept only the in-frame ones, dropping some. The sample carries millions of clones, roughly 92% recorded once. The sequenced sample consisted of naive CD4+ T cells sorted from blood. Documented subset: CD45RA+ positively selected. The receptors stem from a man aged 18 to 30 in good health.

To note about this clone: Other DNA sequences from this sample encode an identical CDR3 as well. V gene TRBV28 combines with J gene TRBJ1-5, with D uncertain. V was cut by 3 bases and J by 3 bases, with 9 bases left in between. The CDR3 sequence is 14 residues long. Germline V gene sequence: CDR1 MDHEN, CDR2 SYDVKM. The CDR3 DNA is TGTGCCAGCAGTTTCGGGGTTTCCAATCAGCCCCAGCATTTT. It specifies CASSFGVSNQPQHF.

This chain connects TRBV18 to TRBJ2-7; TRBD1 agrees at 8 bases. Germline loops: CDR1 KGHSH, CDR2 LQKENI. J was trimmed by 6 bases and V by 3 bases; bases with no gene match: 7. The CDR3 contains 14 residues. As DNA, the CDR3 is TGTGCCAGCTCACCCCTGACAGGGGCGGTCGAGCAGTACTTC. This sequence encodes CASSPLTGAVEQYF.

The V and J genes are TRBV28 and TRBJ1-2; D unclear. With 2 bases removed from V and 7 bases from J, the gap between germline ends came to 11 bases. The CDR3 contains 13 residues. Germline CDR1 is MDHEN and CDR2 is SYDVKM. The CDR3 nucleotides read TGTGCCAGCAGTTTAGTGAAGGGCACTGGCTACACCTTC. Its protein product is CASSLVKGTGYTF.

The chain is built from TRBV6-4 and TRBJ2-7; either TRBD1 or TRBD2 may supply D (5 bases each). The germline gives CDR1 MRHNA, CDR2 SNTAGT. Trimming stripped 6 bases from V and 4 bases from J, with 22 bases between. This CDR3 has 16 residues. The CDR3 reads CASSTSRDPKGYEQYF. The CDR3 nucleotides read TGTGCCAGCAGCACGAGCCGGGACCCCAAAGGGTACGAGCAGTACTTC.

The chain links TRBV2 to TRBJ2-5, with D maybe TRBD1 (5 bases). The CDR3 consists of 14 residues. Deletions cut 7 bases from V and 4 bases from J, with 16 bases between. CDR1 SNHLY and CDR2 FYNNEI come from the germline V gene. CDR3 DNA: TGTGCCAGCACTGGAGACAGCCGTCGAGAGACCCAGTACTTC. Residues: CASTGDSRRETQYF.

This clone was counted once. This rearrangement joins TRBV19 to TRBJ2-7, with 7 bases that match TRBD2. Germline V lookup: CDR1 LNHDA, CDR2 SQIVND (reference sequence). V was pared by 3 bases and J by 0 bases, with 5 bases of the junction left unmatched. The CDR3 contains 15 residues. CDR3 sequence reads: CASSITGGPSYEQYF. The CDR3 DNA is TGTGCCAGTAGTATTACGGGAGGACCCTCCTACGAGCAGTACTTC.

This clone was recorded once. The rearrangement uses TRBV6-1 and TRBJ2-2; 10 bases are a match to TRBD1. CDR1 MNHNS and CDR2 SASEGT come from the germline V gene. The junction had 5 bases not matched to a gene; V was cut back by 9 bases and J by 4 bases. The CDR3 is 14 residues long. The CDR3 DNA sequence: TGTGCCAGTCACCGGGACAGGGGCACCGGGGAGCTGTTTTTT. Amino acids: CASHRDRGTGELFF.

This chain connects TRBV5-1 to TRBJ2-3, with TRBD2 matching 7 bases. This CDR3 region has 15 residues. The germline V gene has CDR1 SGHRS and CDR2 YFSETQ. V trimming: 7 bases; J trimming: 1 base; junction bases outside the gene matches: 9. CDR3 sequence: CASLRGREGTDTQYF. CDR3 sequence (DNA): TGCGCCAGCCTCCGCGGTCGGGAGGGCACAGATACGCAGTATTTT.

This clone was counted once. The chain is built from TRBV6-1 and TRBJ2-7, with a tentative D call TRBD1 (5 bases). The CDR3 loop spans 14 amino acids. The V end lost 2 bases, the J end lost 4 bases, and 12 bases lay between the germline ends. From germline, CDR1 is MNHNS and CDR2 SASEGT. The CDR3 sequence: CASSEYPGSYEQYF. The CDR3 DNA sequence: TGTGCCAGCAGTGAATACCCAGGGTCATACGAGCAGTACTTC.

As to this clone: Other DNA sequences from this sample encode an identical CDR3 as well. V and J are TRBV5-1 and TRBJ2-7; D uncertain. In germline, CDR1 is SGHRS, CDR2 YFSETQ. The CDR3 runs 13 residues. Deletions cut 4 bases from V and 1 base from J, with 9 bases between. CDR3 region: CASSADVSYEQYF. CDR3 sequence (DNA): TGCGCCAGCAGCGCGGACGTATCCTACGAGCAGTACTTC. Together with reference TRBV5-1 and TRBJ2-7, the CDR3 gives the full variable domain: KAGVTQTPRYLIKTRGQQVTLSCSPISGHRSVSWYQQTPGQGLQFLFEYFSETQRNKGNFPGRFSGRQFSNSRSEMNVSTLELGDSALYLCASSADVSYEQYFGPGTRLTVT.

Notes on this clone: The same CDR3 also results from other DNA sequences found in this sample. The rearrangement uses TRBV7-9 and TRBJ2-5; D gene ambiguous. The CDR3 runs 12 residues. The V end lost 1 base, the J end lost 5 bases, and 5 bases lay between the germline ends. Germline lookup yields CDR1 SEHNR and CDR2 FQNEAQ (reference sequence). The chain's CDR3 is CASSLVAETQYF. For the CDR3, the DNA is TGTGCCAGCAGCTTAGTGGCGGAGACCCAGTACTTC.

This clone occurred once. The CDR3 DNA reads TGTGCCAGCAGCTTTTACCGGAACACTGAAGCTTTCTTT. It encodes CASSFYRNTEAFF. V and J are TRBV7-2 and TRBJ1-1; D gene uncertain. The CDR3 consists of 13 residues. The germline V gene encodes CDR1 SGHTA and CDR2 FQGNSA. The ends were cut back, 3 bases at V and 1 base at J, with 6 bases in the middle.

V and J are TRBV19 and TRBJ2-1, with D perhaps given as TRBD1 or TRBD2 (5 bases each). The germline V and J ends were trimmed by 0 bases and 7 bases, with 13 bases remaining between them. Germline assignment: CDR1 LNHDA and CDR2 SQIVND (reference sequence). The CDR3 is 15 residues long. The CDR3 nucleotides are TGTGCCAGTAGTATAGATGAACTGGGGGAGAATGAGCAGTTCTTC. It encodes CASSIDELGENEQFF.

The genes are TRBV29-1 and TRBJ1-3; D is unclear. Germline V gene data show CDR1 as SQVTM and CDR2 as ANQGSEA. This CDR3 has 13 residues. Trimming removed 1 base at V and 4 bases at J, with 8 bases between. CDR3 protein: CSVEVDLGNTIYF. For the CDR3, the DNA is TGCAGCGTTGAAGTCGACCTGGGAAACACCATATATTTT. The full variable domain, completed using reference TRBV29-1 and TRBJ1-3, is SAVISQKPSRDICQRGTSLTIQCQVDSQVTMMFWYRQQPGQSLTLIATANQGSEATYESGFVIDKFPISRPNLTFSTLTVSNMSPEDSSIYLCSVEVDLGNTIYFGEGSWLTVV.

V is TRBV7-3 and J is TRBJ2-3; 7 positions match TRBD2. Germline V gene lookup returns CDR1 SGHTA and CDR2 FQGTGA. The CDR3 spans 14 residues. J was trimmed by 2 bases and V by 6 bases; bases with no gene match: 5. CDR3 nucleotides: TGTGCCAGCAGTTTAGCGGGTTACACAGATACGCAGTATTTT. Translated, it gives CASSLAGYTDTQYF.

This chain connects TRBV10-2 to TRBJ2-3; TRBD2 is a possible D gene (7 bases). The CDR3 extends over 16 amino acids. CDR1 and CDR2 from the germline V gene are WSHSY and SAAADI. V was shortened by 10 bases and J by 1 base, with 21 bases between the two germline ends. The CDR3 DNA reads TGCGCCACCCAAAGGGGGGGGCGCCCCGGCACAGATACGCAGTATTTT. Amino acid sequence: CATQRGGRPGTDTQYF.

This clone was seen once. This chain links TRBV28 with TRBJ2-3; TRBD2 matches at 15 bases. There are 19 residues in the CDR3. Germline V CDR1 and CDR2: MDHEN, SYDVKM. The junction had 7 bases not matched to a gene; V was cut back by 2 bases and J by 1 base. The CDR3 here is CASSLGLAGGVLGTDTQYF. In DNA form, the CDR3 reads TGTGCCAGCAGTTTAGGACTAGCGGGGGGGGTTTTGGGCACAGATACGCAGTATTTT.